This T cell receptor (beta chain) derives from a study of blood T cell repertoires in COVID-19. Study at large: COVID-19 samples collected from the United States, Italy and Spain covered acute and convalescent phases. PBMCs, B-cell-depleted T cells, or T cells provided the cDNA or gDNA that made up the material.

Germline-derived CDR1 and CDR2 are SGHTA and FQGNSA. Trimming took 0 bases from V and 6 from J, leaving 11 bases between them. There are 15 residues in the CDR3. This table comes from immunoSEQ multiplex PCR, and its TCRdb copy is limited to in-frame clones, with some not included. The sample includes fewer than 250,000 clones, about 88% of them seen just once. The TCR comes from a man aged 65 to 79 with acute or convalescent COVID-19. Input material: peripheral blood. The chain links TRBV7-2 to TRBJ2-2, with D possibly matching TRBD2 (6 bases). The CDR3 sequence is CASSLALAMAGELFF. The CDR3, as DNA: TGTGCCAGCAGCTTAGCTCTAGCGATGGCCGGGGAGCTGTTTTTT.